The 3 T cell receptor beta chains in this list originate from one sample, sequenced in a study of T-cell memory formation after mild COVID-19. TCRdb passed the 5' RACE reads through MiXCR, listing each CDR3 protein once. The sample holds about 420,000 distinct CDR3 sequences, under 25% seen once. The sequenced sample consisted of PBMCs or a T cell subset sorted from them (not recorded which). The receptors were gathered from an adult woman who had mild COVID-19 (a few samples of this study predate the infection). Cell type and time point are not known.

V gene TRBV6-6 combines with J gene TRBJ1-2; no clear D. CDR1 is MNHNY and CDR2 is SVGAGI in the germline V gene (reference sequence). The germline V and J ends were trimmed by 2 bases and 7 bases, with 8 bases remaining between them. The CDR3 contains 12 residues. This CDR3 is CASSYPLSGYTF. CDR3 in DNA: TGTGCCAGCAGTTACCCGTTAAGTGGCTACACCTTC.

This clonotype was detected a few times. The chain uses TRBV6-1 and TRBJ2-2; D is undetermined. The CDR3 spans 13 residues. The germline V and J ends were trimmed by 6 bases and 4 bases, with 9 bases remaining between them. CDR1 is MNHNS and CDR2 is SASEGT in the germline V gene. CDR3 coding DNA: TGTGCCAGCAGAACTGCTGGCACCGGGGAGCTGTTTTTT. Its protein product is CASRTAGTGELFF.

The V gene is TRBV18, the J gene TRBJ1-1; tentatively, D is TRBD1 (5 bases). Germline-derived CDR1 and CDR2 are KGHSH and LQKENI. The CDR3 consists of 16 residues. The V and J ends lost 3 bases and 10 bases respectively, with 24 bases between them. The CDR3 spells CASSPSGTGKVGVAFF. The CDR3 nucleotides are TGTGCCAGCTCACCCTCCGGGACGGGCAAAGTAGGGGTAGCTTTCTTT.